The source of this T cell receptor (beta chain) is a study of cytomegalovirus exposure and HLA in healthy donors. Study conclusions and caveats: The tendency of first-cohort TCR clusters to co-occur in the approximately 120 validation repertoires was identified by a subsequent analysis.

V was trimmed by 11 bases and J by 8 bases, leaving 18 bases between them. Germline V lookup: CDR1 MDHEN, CDR2 SYDVKM. This CDR3 contains 13 residues. The data were produced by immunoSEQ multiplex PCR, yet TCRdb's version contains in-frame clones alone and is incomplete. The sample has 260,000 or so clones; around 87% are singletons. As regards this clone: Its antigen is as yet unknown.

This receptor was obtained from a woman under 30 in good health and CMV-seronegative. Specimen: PBMCs. The J gene is TRBJ1-4, the V gene TRBV28; tentatively, D is TRBD1 (6 bases). CDR3 in amino acids: CACNSGAEEKLFF. CDR3 DNA sequence: TGTGCCTGCAATTCAGGGGCAGAAGAAAAACTGTTTTTT.